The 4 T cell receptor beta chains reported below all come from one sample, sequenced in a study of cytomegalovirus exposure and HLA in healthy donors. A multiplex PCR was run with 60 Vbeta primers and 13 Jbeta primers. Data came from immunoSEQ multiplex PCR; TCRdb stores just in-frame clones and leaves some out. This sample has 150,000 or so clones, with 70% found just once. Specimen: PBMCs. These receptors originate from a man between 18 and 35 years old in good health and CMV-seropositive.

CDR3 region: CASSLYDRLSNQPQHF. The DNA of the CDR3 is TGTGCCAGCAGTTTATACGACAGGTTAAGCAATCAGCCCCAGCATTTT. The V call is TRBV28, the J call TRBJ1-5; perhaps TRBD1 as D (6 bases). Trimming left V 1 base short and J 1 base short, with 11 bases between. The CDR3 is 16 amino acids. Germline-derived CDR1 and CDR2 are MDHEN and SYDVKM.

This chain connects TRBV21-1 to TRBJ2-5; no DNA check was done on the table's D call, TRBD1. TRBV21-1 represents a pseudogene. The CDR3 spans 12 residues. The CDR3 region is CASNRRGETQYF. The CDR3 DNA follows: TGTGCCAGCAACAGAAGGGGGGAGACCCAGTACTTC.

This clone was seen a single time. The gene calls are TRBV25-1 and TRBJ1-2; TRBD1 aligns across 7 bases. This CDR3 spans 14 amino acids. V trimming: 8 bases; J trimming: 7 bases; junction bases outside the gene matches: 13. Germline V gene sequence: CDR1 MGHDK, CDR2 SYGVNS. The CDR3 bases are TGTGCCAGCTCCGAGGGGGCAGACATCGCTGGCTACACCTTC. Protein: CASSEGADIAGYTF.

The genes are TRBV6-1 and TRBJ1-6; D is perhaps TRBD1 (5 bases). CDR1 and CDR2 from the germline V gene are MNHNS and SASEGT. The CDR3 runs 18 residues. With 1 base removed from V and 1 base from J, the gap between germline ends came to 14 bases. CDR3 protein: CASSEVGREGSYNSPLHF. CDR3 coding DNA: TGTGCCAGCAGTGAAGTGGGGCGGGAGGGGTCCTATAATTCACCCCTCCACTTT.